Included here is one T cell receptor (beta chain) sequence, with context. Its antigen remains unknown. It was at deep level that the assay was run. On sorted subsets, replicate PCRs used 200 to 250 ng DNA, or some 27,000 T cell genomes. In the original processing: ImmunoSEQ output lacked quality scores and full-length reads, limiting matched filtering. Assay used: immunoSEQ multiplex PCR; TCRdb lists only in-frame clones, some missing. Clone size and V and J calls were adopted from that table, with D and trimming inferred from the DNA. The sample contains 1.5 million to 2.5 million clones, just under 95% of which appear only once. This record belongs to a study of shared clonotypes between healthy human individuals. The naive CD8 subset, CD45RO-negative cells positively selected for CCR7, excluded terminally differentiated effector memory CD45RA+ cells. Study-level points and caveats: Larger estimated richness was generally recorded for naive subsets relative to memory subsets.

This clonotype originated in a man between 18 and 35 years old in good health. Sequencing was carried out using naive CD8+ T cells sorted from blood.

In DNA, the CDR3 is TGCAGCGCTTTTCAGGGGGCGAACTATGGCTACACCTTC. It translates to CSAFQGANYGYTF. The rearrangement uses TRBV29-1 and TRBJ1-2, with TRBD1 matching over 8 bases. The ends lost 7 bases at V and 2 bases at J; junction bases unmatched: 6. In germline, CDR1 is SQVTM, CDR2 ANQGSEA. This CDR3 has 13 amino acids.